This T cell receptor beta chain was sequenced during a study of technical replicates of blood from a handful of donors. The protocol was immunoSEQ multiplex PCR, while the TCRdb copy is restricted to in-frame clones and leaves out a portion. The repertoire has around 64,000 clones, around 93% of them found once; the top ten carry approximately 4%. This CDR3 has 15 residues. Germline CDR1 KGHSH, CDR2 LQKENI. Trimming stripped 4 bases from V and 0 bases from J, with 12 bases between. The sequence came from a human donor in good health. Some clones in this sample may be carry-over from other donors' samples. The chain uses TRBV18 and TRBJ1-1, with a possible D match to TRBD1 (6 bases). Specimen: PBMCs. DNA of the CDR3: TGTGCCAGCTCACAAACGACAGGTTTGAACACTGAAGCTTTCTTT. Residues: CASSQTTGLNTEAFF.